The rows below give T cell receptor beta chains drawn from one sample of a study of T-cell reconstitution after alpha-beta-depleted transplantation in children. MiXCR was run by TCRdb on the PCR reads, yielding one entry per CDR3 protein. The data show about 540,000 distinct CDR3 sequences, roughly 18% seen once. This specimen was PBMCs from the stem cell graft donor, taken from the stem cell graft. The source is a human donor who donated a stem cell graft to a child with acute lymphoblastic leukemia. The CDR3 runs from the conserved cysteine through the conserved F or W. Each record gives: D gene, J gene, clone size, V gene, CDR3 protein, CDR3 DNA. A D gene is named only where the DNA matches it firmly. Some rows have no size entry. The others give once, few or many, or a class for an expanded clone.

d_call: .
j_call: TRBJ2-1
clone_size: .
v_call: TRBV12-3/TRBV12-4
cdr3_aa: CASSPGLGILYNEQFF
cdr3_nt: TGTGCCAGCAGCCCAGGACTGGGAATTCTCTACAATGAGCAGTTCTTC

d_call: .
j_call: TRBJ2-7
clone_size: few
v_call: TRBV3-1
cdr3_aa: CASSRIPFGQLTYEQYF
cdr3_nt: TGTGCCAGCAGCCGCATCCCCTTCGGACAGTTAACCTACGAGCAGTACTTC

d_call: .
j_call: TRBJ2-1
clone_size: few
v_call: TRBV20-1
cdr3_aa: CSAILNEQFF
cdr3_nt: TGCAGTGCTATATTGAATGAGCAGTTCTTC

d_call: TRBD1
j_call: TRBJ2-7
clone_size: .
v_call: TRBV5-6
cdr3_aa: CASSPGTGLGEQYF
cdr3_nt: TGTGCCAGCAGCCCGGGGACAGGGTTGGGAGAGCAGTACTTC

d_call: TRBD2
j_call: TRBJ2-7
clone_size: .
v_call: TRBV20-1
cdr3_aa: CSADGLAGTYEQYF
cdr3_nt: TGCAGTGCTGATGGACTAGCGGGTACCTACGAGCAGTACTTC

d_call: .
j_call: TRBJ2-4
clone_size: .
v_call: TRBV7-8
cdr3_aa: CAGSVQGTLPWEVYIQYF
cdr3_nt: TGTGCCGGGAGTGTCCAAGGGACACTACCTTGGGAGGTATACATTCAGTACTTC

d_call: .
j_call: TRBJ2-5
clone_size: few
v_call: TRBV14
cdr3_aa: CASSPVGGVRFQETQYF
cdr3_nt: TGTGCCAGCAGCCCGGTGGGAGGTGTCCGCTTTCAAGAGACCCAGTACTTC

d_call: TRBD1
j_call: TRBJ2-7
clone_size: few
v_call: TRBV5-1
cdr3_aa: CASSPDREDRQYF
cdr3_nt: TGCGCCAGCAGCCCGGACAGGGAGGATCGACAGTACTTC

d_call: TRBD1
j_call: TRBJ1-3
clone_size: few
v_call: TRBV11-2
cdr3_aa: CASSLRPGGSGNTIYF
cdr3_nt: TGTGCCAGCAGCTTAAGGCCAGGGGGAAGTGGAAACACCATATATTTT

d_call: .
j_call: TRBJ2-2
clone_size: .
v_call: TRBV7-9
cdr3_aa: CASSRAGVLNTGELFF
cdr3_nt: TGTGCCAGCAGCCGGGCCGGAGTCCTGAACACCGGGGAGCTGTTTTTT

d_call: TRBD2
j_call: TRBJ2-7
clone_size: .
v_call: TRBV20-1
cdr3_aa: CSAATGTSFYEQYF
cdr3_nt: TGCAGTGCGGCCACCGGGACTAGTTTCTACGAGCAGTACTTC

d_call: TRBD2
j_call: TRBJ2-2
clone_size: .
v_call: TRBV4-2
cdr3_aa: CASSQVSETSGKGSYGELFF
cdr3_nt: TGTGCCAGCAGCCAAGTATCCGAGACTAGCGGGAAAGGGTCGTACGGGGAGCTGTTTTTT

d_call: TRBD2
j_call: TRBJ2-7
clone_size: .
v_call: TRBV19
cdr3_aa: CASSMRGTSGRYEQYF
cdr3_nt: TGTGCCAGTAGTATGAGAGGGACTAGCGGGAGGTACGAGCAGTACTTC

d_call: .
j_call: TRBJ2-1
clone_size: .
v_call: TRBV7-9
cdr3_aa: CASSPWGEGNEQFF
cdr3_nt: TGTGCCAGCAGCCCCTGGGGAGAGGGCAATGAGCAGTTCTTC

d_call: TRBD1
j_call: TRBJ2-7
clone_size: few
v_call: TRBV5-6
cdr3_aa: CASSLWDRGYEQYF
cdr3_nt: TGTGCCAGCAGCTTGTGGGACAGGGGATACGAGCAGTACTTC

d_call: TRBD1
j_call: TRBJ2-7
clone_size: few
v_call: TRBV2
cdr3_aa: CASNRDRAYEQYF
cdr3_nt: TGTGCCAGCAACCGGGACAGGGCCTACGAGCAGTACTTC

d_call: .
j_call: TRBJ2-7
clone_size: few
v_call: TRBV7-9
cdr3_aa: CASSVTGSRDHEQYF
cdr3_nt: TGTGCCAGCAGCGTAACCGGGAGCAGGGACCACGAGCAGTACTTC

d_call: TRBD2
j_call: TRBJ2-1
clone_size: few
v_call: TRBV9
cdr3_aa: CASSVAAGELSEQFF
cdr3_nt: TGTGCCAGCAGCGTAGCGGCGGGAGAACTTTCTGAGCAGTTCTTC

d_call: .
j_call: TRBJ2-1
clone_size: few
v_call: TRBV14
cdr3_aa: CASSPRPHNEQFF
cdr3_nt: TGTGCCAGCAGCCCCCGGCCCCACAATGAGCAGTTCTTC

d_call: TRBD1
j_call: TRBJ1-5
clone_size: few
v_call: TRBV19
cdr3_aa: CASSLATGVFGQPQHF
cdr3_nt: TGTGCCAGTAGTCTCGCCACAGGGGTTTTCGGTCAGCCCCAGCATTTT

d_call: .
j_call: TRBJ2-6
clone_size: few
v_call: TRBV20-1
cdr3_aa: CSARETGTGANVLTF
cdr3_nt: TGCAGTGCTAGAGAAACGGGGACAGGGGCCAACGTCCTGACTTTC

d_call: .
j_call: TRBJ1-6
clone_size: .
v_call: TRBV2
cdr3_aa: CASSQSSPLHF
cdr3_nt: TGTGCCAGCAGTCAAAGTTCACCCCTCCACTTT

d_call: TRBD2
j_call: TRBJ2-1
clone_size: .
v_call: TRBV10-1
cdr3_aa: CASSPGAGGFVEQFF
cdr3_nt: TGCGCCAGCAGCCCTGGAGCGGGAGGGTTTGTTGAGCAGTTCTTC

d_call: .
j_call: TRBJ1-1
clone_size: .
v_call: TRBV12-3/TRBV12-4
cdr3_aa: CASSLYRGYMNTEAFF
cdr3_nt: TGTGCCAGCAGTTTATACCGCGGTTACATGAACACTGAAGCTTTCTTT

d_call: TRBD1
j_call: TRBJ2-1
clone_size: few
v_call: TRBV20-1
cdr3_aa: CSARPRTGVHEQFF
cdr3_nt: TGCAGTGCTAGACCCCGAACAGGGGTCCATGAGCAGTTCTTC

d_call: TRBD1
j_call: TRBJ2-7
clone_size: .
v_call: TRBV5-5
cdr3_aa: CATSTGAAEQYF
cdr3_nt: TGTGCCACCTCCACAGGGGCCGCCGAGCAGTACTTC

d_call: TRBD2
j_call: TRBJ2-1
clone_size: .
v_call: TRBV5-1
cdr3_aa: CASSLPGLAGSYNEQFF
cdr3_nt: TGCGCCAGCAGCCTACCGGGACTAGCGGGCTCCTACAATGAGCAGTTCTTC

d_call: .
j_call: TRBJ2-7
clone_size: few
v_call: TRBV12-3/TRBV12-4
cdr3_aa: CASSLTATPYEQYF
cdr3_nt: TGTGCCAGCAGTTTGACAGCCACCCCCTACGAGCAGTACTTC

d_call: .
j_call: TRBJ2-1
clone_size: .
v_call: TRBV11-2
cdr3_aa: CASSPVLGDEQFF
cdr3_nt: TGTGCCAGCAGCCCGGTCCTTGGGGATGAGCAGTTCTTC

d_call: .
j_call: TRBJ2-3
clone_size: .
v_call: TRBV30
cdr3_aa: CAWSVLFTDTQYF
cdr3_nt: TGTGCCTGGAGTGTTCTATTCACAGATACGCAGTATTTT

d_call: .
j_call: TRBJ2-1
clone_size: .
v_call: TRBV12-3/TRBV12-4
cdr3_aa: CASSPLRANEQFF
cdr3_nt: TGTGCCAGCAGTCCGCTGCGTGCTAATGAGCAGTTCTTC

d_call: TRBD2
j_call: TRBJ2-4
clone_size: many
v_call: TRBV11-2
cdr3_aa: CASSSSRGGGNIQYF
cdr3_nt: TGTGCCAGCAGCTCTTCACGGGGGGGTGGAAACATTCAGTACTTC

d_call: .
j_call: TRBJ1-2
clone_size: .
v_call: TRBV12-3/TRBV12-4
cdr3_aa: CASSFTGWDGYTF
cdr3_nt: TGTGCCAGCAGTTTTACAGGGTGGGATGGCTACACCTTC

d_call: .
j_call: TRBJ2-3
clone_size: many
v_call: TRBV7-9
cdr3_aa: CASSFDGRGRDTQYF
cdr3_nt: TGTGCCAGCAGCTTTGACGGGAGAGGGCGCGATACGCAGTATTTT

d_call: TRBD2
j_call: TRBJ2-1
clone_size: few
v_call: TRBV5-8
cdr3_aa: CASSLELAGWNEQFF
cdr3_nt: TGTGCCAGCAGCTTGGAACTAGCGGGATGGAATGAGCAGTTCTTC

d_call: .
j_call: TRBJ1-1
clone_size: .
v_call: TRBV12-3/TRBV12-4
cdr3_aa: CASSLNSMILEAFF
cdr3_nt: TGTGCCAGCAGTTTGAACTCTATGATCCTAGAAGCTTTCTTT

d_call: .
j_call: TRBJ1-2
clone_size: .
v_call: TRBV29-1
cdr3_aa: CSVPAYGYTF
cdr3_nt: TGCAGCGTTCCCGCCTATGGCTACACCTTC

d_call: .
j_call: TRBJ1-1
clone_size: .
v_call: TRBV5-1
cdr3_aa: CASSAGHTEAFF
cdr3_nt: TGCGCCAGCAGCGCAGGGCACACTGAAGCTTTCTTT

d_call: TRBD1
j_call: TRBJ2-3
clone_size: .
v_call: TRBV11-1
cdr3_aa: CASTPNFARTGRHTDTQYF
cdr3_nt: TGTGCCAGCACCCCAAACTTCGCCCGGACAGGGAGACACACAGATACGCAGTATTTT

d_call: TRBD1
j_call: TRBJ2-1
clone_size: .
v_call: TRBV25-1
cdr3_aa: CASSEGRGPSSYNEQFF
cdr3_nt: TGTGCCAGCAGTGAAGGTAGGGGGCCGAGCTCCTACAATGAGCAGTTCTTC

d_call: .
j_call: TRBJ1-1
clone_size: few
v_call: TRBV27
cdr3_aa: CASSSTAILLNTEAFF
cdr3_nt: TGTGCCAGCAGTTCAACAGCGATCCTATTGAACACTGAAGCTTTCTTT

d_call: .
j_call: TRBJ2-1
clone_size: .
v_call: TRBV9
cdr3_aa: CASSVAMGLGVGSGYNEQFF
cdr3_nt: TGTGCCAGCAGCGTAGCTATGGGACTTGGGGTGGGGTCGGGCTACAATGAGCAGTTCTTC

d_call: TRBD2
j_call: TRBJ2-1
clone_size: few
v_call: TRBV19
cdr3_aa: CATAGTSAYSYNEQFF
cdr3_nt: TGTGCCACCGCCGGGACTAGTGCCTATTCCTACAATGAGCAGTTCTTC

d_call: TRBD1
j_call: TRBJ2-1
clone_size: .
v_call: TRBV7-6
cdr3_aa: CASSLGEGQGYNEQFF
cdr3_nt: TGTGCCAGCAGCTTAGGCGAGGGACAGGGTTACAATGAGCAGTTCTTC

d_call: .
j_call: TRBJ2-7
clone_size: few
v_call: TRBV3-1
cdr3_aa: CASSQDHSVYYEQYF
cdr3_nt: TGTGCCAGCAGCCAGGACCATAGCGTCTACTACGAGCAGTACTTC

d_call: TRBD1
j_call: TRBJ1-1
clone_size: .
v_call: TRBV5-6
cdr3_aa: CASSFLGQGPIGTEAFF
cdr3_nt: TGTGCCAGCAGCTTCCTAGGACAGGGACCGATAGGGACTGAAGCTTTCTTT

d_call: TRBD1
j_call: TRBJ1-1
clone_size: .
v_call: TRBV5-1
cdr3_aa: CASSLSQGAGTNTEAFF
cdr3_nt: TGCGCCAGCAGCTTGAGCCAGGGGGCCGGGACGAACACTGAAGCTTTCTTT

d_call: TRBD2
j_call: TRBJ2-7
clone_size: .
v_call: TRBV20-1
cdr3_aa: CSARLAGGPDYEQYF
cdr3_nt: TGCAGTGCACGACTAGCGGGAGGCCCTGACTACGAGCAGTACTTC

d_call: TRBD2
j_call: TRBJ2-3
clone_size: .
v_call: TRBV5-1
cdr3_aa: CASSPDRIGRATDTQYF
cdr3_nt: TGCGCCAGCAGCCCCGACCGGATCGGGAGGGCCACAGATACGCAGTATTTT

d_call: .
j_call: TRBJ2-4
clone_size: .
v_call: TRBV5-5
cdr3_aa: CASSLVSQGPFQYF
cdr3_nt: TGTGCCAGCAGCTTGGTATCACAGGGACCGTTTCAGTACTTC

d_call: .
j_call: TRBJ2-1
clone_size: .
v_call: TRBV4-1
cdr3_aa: CASSLRSGQNNEQFF
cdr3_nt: TGCGCCAGCAGCTTACGTAGCGGACAAAACAATGAGCAGTTCTTC

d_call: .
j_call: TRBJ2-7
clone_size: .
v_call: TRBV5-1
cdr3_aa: CASSLGFGGVYEQYF
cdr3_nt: TGCGCCAGCAGCTTGGGTTTCGGGGGCGTCTACGAGCAGTACTTC

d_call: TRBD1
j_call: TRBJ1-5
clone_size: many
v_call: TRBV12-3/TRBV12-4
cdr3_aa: CASSFGQGAGQPQHF
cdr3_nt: TGTGCCAGCAGTTTCGGACAGGGGGCGGGTCAGCCCCAGCATTTT

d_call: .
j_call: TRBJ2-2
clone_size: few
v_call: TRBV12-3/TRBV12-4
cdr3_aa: CASRVSTGELFF
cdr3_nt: TGTGCCAGCAGAGTTAGCACCGGGGAGCTGTTTTTT

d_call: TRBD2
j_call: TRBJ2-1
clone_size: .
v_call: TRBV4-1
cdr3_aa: CASSPRTSTIPNEQFF
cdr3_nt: TGCGCCAGCAGCCCTAGGACTAGTACTATCCCCAATGAGCAGTTCTTC

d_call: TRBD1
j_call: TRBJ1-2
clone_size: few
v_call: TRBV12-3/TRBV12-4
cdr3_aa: CASSLVRREDREPLINYGYTF
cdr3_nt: TGTGCCAGCAGTTTAGTCAGGCGGGAGGACAGGGAACCCTTAATTAACTATGGCTACACCTTC

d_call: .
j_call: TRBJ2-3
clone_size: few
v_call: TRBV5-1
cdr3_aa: CASEWADTQYF
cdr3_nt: TGCGCCAGCGAGTGGGCAGATACGCAGTATTTT

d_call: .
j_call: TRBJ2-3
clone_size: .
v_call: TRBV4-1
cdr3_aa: CASSQASGTSTDTQYF
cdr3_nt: TGCGCCAGCAGCCAAGCATCCGGCACTAGCACAGATACGCAGTATTTT

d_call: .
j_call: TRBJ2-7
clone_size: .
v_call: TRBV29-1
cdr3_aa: CSAGGAYYEQYF
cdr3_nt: TGCAGCGCCGGTGGCGCTTACTACGAGCAGTACTTC